This T cell receptor (beta chain) was profiled in a study of OX40 agonist ivuxolimab in advanced cancers. In this sample, this clone turned up once. From germline, CDR1 is SGHRS and CDR2 YFSETQ. CDR3 length: 18 residues. V gave up 2 bases and J gave up 6 bases, with 26 bases separating them. Sequencing was performed with immunoSEQ multiplex PCR; in TCRdb, only in-frame clones are kept and a portion is missing. The table has tens of thousands of clones, approximately 86% seen once; the top ten hold roughly 3.3%. Sequences were derived from CD4+ or CD8+ T cells sorted from blood, sampled in a trial of the OX40 agonist ivuxolimab. The sequence was collected from an adult with an advanced solid tumor such as melanoma, head and neck, liver or kidney cancer. The genes are TRBV5-1 and TRBJ1-2; no firm D call. The CDR3 is CASSFFLSNPQDLDGYTF. The CDR3 coding sequence is TGCGCCAGCAGCTTTTTTTTAAGCAACCCTCAAGACCTAGATGGCTACACCTTC.